The entry below describes one T cell receptor (beta chain). V lost 4 bases, J lost 4 bases, and 7 bases stayed unmatched. This CDR3 region has 16 residues. In germline, CDR1 is SGHDT, CDR2 YYEEEE. The data originate from a study of blood T cell repertoires in COVID-19. Study-level background: Sources were T cells, B-cell-depleted T cells, or PBMCs; the material itself was cDNA or gDNA.

Authors' analysis steps: How many nucleated cells were present was estimated from reference gene primer amplification. Method: immunoSEQ multiplex PCR; TCRdb's copy keeps in-frame clones and lacks some. V and J calls and clone size are given by that table; D and trimming were obtained from the DNA. The sample gives 250,000 to 350,000 clones, over 75% of which show up once; approximately 8.1% is in the top ten. This TCR came from a woman aged 45-59 years who had recovered from COVID-19. This rearrangement joins TRBV5-6 to TRBJ1-6; 8 bases fit TRBD1. Sequencing input: peripheral blood. CDR3 sequence: CASSAGTGFYNSPLHF. The CDR3 bases are TGTGCCAGCAGCGCCGGGACAGGCTTTTATAATTCACCCCTCCACTTT.